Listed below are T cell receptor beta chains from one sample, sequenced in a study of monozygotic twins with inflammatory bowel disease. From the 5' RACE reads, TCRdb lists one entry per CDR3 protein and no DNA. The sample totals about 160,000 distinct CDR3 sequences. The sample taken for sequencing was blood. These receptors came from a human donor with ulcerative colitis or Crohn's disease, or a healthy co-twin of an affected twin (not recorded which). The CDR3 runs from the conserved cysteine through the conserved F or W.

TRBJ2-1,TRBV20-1,CSATPTGDEQFF
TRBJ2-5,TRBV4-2,CASSQGGSFETQYF
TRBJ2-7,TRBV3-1,CASSQEEFSGLAGEEYEQYF
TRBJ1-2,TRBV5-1,CASSLWGDSTTNYGYTF
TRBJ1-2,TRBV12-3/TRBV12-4,CASTPVGAAYGYTF
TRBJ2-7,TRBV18,CASSSATGPYEQYF
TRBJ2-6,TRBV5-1,CASSLELGGANVLTF
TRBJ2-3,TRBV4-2,CASSQEPLTDRGSTDTQYF
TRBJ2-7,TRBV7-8,CASSDRGSLYEQYF
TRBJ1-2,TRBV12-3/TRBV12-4,CASSLAPDRGYTF
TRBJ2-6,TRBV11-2,CASSPRTGGDSGANVLTF
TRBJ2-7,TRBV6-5,CASSYASPAGGYEQYF
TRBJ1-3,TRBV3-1,CASTSGTGEAGNTIYF
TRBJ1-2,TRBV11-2,CASSSWGDRRKTNYGYTF
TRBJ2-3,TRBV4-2,CASSQGGSGSGSIDTQYF
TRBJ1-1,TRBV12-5,CASGIQDLNTEAFF
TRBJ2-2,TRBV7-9,CASSFLQRTNTGELFF
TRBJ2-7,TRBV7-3,CASSLYGSGDEQYF
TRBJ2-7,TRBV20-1,CSAPLRAGAPYEQYF
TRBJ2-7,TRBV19,CASSIADRIGYEQYF
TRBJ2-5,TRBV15,CATSRDPQQGMRETQYF
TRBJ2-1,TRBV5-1,CASSLLQGFSYNEQFF
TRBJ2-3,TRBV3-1,CASSRDLAGIDTQYF
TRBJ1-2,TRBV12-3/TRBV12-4,CASSLGAGTGYTF
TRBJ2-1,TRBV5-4,CASSPLERENSYNEQFF
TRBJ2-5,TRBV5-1,CASSFYSGTSQETQYF
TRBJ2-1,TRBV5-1,CASFRESSYNEQFF
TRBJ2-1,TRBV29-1,CSVGTSGRAYNEQFF
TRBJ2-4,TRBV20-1,CSAPPGGKNIQYF
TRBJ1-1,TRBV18,CASSPRTGSEAFF
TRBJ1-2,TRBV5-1,CASSSEGGTHPPFYGYTF
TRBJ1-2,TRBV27,CASSLARDRGYTF
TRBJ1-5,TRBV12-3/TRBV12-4,CASSFQGVGQPQHF